These 29 T cell receptor beta chains came from one sample sequenced in a study of glioma-infiltrating T cells after dendritic cell vaccination. Time point meaning: after dendritic cell vaccination, including at tumor progression/relapse. Some clones are missing from TCRdb's copy, which holds only in-frame ones; the method was immunoSEQ multiplex PCR. This sample yields approximately 92,000 clones, of which approximately 80% are seen a single time; 5.4% belongs to the top ten. This material consisted of blood, taken after dendritic cell vaccination. These receptors were taken from a human donor with glioblastoma.

This clone was observed once. The chain joins TRBV18 to TRBJ1-1; D is ambiguous. The CDR3 covers 14 residues. Trimming took 3 bases from V and 2 from J, leaving 10 bases between them. The germline CDR1 and CDR2 sequences are KGHSH and LQKENI. CDR3 residues: CASSPNSLNTEAFF. CDR3 sequence (DNA): TGTGCCAGCTCACCCAATTCACTAAACACTGAAGCTTTCTTT.

V is TRBV2 and J is TRBJ2-1; TRBD2 might be the D (6 bases). This CDR3 is built from 13 residues. Germline values: CDR1 SNHLY, CDR2 FYNNEI. Trimming pared 7 bases from V and 5 bases from J, leaving 12 bases between. CDR3 residues: CASKETRDNEQFF. CDR3 DNA: TGTGCCAGCAAGGAGACTAGAGACAATGAGCAGTTCTTC.

This chain connects TRBV9 to TRBJ2-1; D is possibly TRBD2 (5 bases). V was clipped by 6 bases and J by 2 bases, with 18 bases between them. This CDR3 contains 16 residues. Looked up from germline, CDR1 is SGDLS and CDR2 is YYNGEE. The CDR3 loop reads CASTSSPSSPYNEQFF. The CDR3 DNA reads TGTGCCAGCACCTCTTCCCCTAGCAGCCCCTACAATGAGCAGTTCTTC.

The chain joins TRBV7-3 to TRBJ2-5; no definite D call. The closer fit of TRBJ2-7 to the DNA end suggests the J call may be wrong. The CDR3 is made up of 14 amino acids. Per germline, CDR1 SGHTA and CDR2 FQGTGA. The CDR3 region is CASSLSGTPGEQYF. CDR3 bases: TGTGCCAGCAGCTTGTCCGGTACCCCAGGCGAGCAGTACTTC.

The V and J genes are TRBV2 and TRBJ2-3; no reliable D call. This CDR3 spans 12 amino acids. V was clipped by 7 bases and J by 4 bases, with 9 bases between them. Germline V gene data show CDR1 as SNHLY and CDR2 as FYNNEI. The CDR3 region is CASTRLADTQYF. The CDR3, as DNA: TGTGCCAGCACGAGGCTTGCAGATACGCAGTATTTT.

This chain connects TRBV5-1 to TRBJ2-7; TRBD2 matches at 12 bases. The CDR3 consists of 16 residues. Trimming took 2 bases from V and 1 from J; bases not matched to a gene: 4. Germline CDR1 is SGHRS and CDR2 is YFSETQ. Here the CDR3 reads CASSFSSGGVSYEQYF. Here the CDR3 DNA reads TGCGCCAGCAGCTTTTCTAGCGGGGGGGTATCCTACGAGCAGTACTTC.

The CDR3 here is CSVDWVGADTQYF. The CDR3 region has the DNA TGCAGCGTTGATTGGGTGGGGGCGGATACGCAGTATTTT. V is TRBV29-1 and J is TRBJ2-3; weak D call: TRBD1 (6 bases). CDR1 is SQVTM and CDR2 is ANQGSEA in the germline V gene. The CDR3 is 13 amino acids. The germline V and J ends were trimmed by 3 bases and 6 bases, with 13 bases remaining between them.

The V gene is TRBV2, the J gene TRBJ1-4; D not certain. CDR1 is SNHLY, CDR2 FYNNEI, per germline. Trimming took 5 bases from V and 0 from J, leaving 10 bases between them. The CDR3 sequence is 15 residues long. The CDR3: CASSSYVATNEKLFF. The CDR3 DNA follows: TGTGCCAGCAGTTCATACGTAGCAACTAATGAAAAACTGTTTTTT. The whole variable domain, filled in from reference TRBV2 and TRBJ1-4, reads EPEVTQTPSHQVTQMGQEVILRCVPISNHLYFYWYRQILGQKVEFLVSFYNNEISEKSEIFDDQFSVERPDGSNFTLKIRSTKLEDSAMYFCASSSYVATNEKLFFGSGTQLSVL.

Written as DNA, the CDR3 is TGTGCCAGCTCCCCCACGGGGGGGCCAGATACGCAGTATTTT. Encoded protein: CASSPTGGPDTQYF. The chain joins TRBV18 to TRBJ2-3; TRBD2 matches at 8 bases. CDR1 and CDR2 (germline): KGHSH, LQKENI. This CDR3 has 14 amino acids. The V and J ends lost 6 bases and 4 bases, in that order; junction bases with no gene match: 6.

This clone was picked up a small number of times. The chain couples TRBV5-1 to TRBJ1-5, with D tentatively TRBD1 (6 bases). V lost 0 bases and J 7 bases, leaving 11 bases between the germline ends. The germline CDR1 and CDR2 sequences are SGHRS and YFSETQ. The CDR3 consists of 14 residues. CDR3 sequence reads: CASSLGEGEQPQHF. The CDR3 nucleotides read TGCGCCAGCAGCTTGGGGGAGGGGGAACAGCCCCAGCATTTT.

The chain has TRBV5-4 and TRBJ2-7, with D perhaps matching TRBD2 (7 bases). Trimming stripped 3 bases from V and 7 bases from J, with 20 bases between. This CDR3 has 15 residues. Germline CDR1 is SGHNT and CDR2 is YYREEE (reference sequence). CDR3 loop: CASSWGPAGPEEQYF. DNA of the CDR3: TGTGCCAGCAGCTGGGGGCCAGCGGGACCTGAAGAGCAGTACTTC.

This sequence joins TRBV6-1 and TRBJ1-2; D might be TRBD1 (6 bases). In germline, CDR1 is MNHNS, CDR2 SASEGT. Trimming removed 6 bases at V and 3 bases at J, with 14 bases between. CDR3 length: 14 residues. The DNA of the CDR3 is TGTGCCAGCAGAAACAGGGAGCCTGACTATGGCTACACCTTC. Its protein product is CASRNREPDYGYTF.

This chain links TRBV5-8 with TRBJ1-2; D not certain. CDR1 SGHTS and CDR2 YDEGEE come from the germline V gene. The CDR3 spans 13 residues. V lost 0 bases to trimming and J lost 4 bases, with 7 bases between them. CDR3 sequence: CASSLVPIYGYTF. The CDR3 DNA sequence: TGTGCCAGCAGCTTGGTACCTATCTATGGCTACACCTTC.

This clone was seen a few times. The chain is built from TRBV10-2 and TRBJ1-2; the D is unclear. V dropped 3 bases and J dropped 8 bases, with 16 bases sitting between them. The CDR3 is 14 amino acids. Germline CDR1 reads WSHSY; CDR2 reads SAAADI. CDR3 sequence reads: CASSERAPAAGYTF. CDR3 bases: TGCGCCAGCAGTGAAAGGGCCCCAGCGGCGGGCTACACCTTC.

The gene calls are TRBV9 and TRBJ1-2, with TRBD1 matching 9 bases. CDR1 is SGDLS, CDR2 YYNGEE, per germline. The CDR3 is 16 residues long. V shed 3 bases, J shed 3 bases, and the junction held 9 bases outside the gene matches. The CDR3 bases are TGTGCCAGCAGCGCGGACAGGGGAGCAACTGACTATGGCTACACCTTC. Its translation: CASSADRGATDYGYTF.

This rearrangement joins TRBV29-1 to TRBJ2-2, with unresolved D. The CDR3 covers 13 residues. Trimming took 3 bases from V and 0 from J, leaving 5 bases between them. From germline, CDR1 is SQVTM and CDR2 ANQGSEA. The CDR3 DNA sequence: TGCAGCGTTGACCAGGCGAACACCGGGGAGCTGTTTTTT. It yields the protein CSVDQANTGELFF.

V and J are TRBV19 and TRBJ2-3; 11 bases fit TRBD2. V gave up 6 bases and J gave up 5 bases; unmatched junction bases: 1. Per germline, CDR1 LNHDA and CDR2 SQIVND (reference sequence). The CDR3 runs to 13 residues. Written as DNA, the CDR3 is TGTGCCAGTAGAGGACTAGCGGGAGATACGCAGTATTTT. This gives the protein CASRGLAGDTQYF.

This clone has only a few counts. The V gene is TRBV30, the J gene TRBJ2-1; D possibly corresponds to TRBD1 (6 bases). Between the trimmed V and J ends, which lost 2 bases and 0 bases, there was a span of 8 bases. Germline CDR1 and CDR2: GTSNPN and SVGIG (reference sequence). This CDR3 contains 14 residues. This CDR3 is CAWSRGSSYNEQFF. The CDR3 region has the DNA TGTGCCTGGAGTAGGGGGAGCTCCTACAATGAGCAGTTCTTC.

The chain links TRBV28 to TRBJ2-7, with D perhaps matching TRBD1 (5 bases). V was clipped by 6 bases and J by 0 bases, with 12 bases between them. The germline V gene has CDR1 MDHEN and CDR2 SYDVKM. The CDR3 spans 14 residues. The chain's CDR3 is CASRPRQSSYEQYF. CDR3 nucleotide sequence: TGTGCCAGCAGACCGAGACAGAGCTCCTACGAGCAGTACTTC.

This chain links TRBV5-1 with TRBJ2-7, with 9 bases aligning to TRBD2. This CDR3 has 15 amino acids. V lost 4 bases and J lost 2; bases outside the gene matches: 7. Germline values: CDR1 SGHRS, CDR2 YFSETQ. The CDR3 nucleotides are TGCGCCAGCAGCGCGGGTAGCGGGAGAACCTACGAGCAGTACTTC. It translates to CASSAGSGRTYEQYF.

The chain carries TRBV29-1 and TRBJ2-7; 7 bases agree with TRBD1. The CDR3 covers 13 residues. Germline CDR1 reads SQVTM; CDR2 reads ANQGSEA. The V gene end was trimmed by 6 bases and the J gene end by 3 bases; junction bases not matched to a gene: 8. The CDR3 DNA reads TGCAGCGTCCGGGCAGGGGGTTTCTACGAGCAGTACTTC. Translating it yields CSVRAGGFYEQYF.

This chain connects TRBV5-4 to TRBJ2-7, with D perhaps matching TRBD1 (5 bases). This CDR3 has 15 residues. Trimming removed 2 bases at V and 5 bases at J, with 17 bases between. The germline V gene has CDR1 SGHNT and CDR2 YYREEE (reference sequence). The CDR3: CASSLGPQGFDEQYF. CDR3 nucleotide sequence: TGTGCCAGCAGCTTAGGCCCTCAGGGTTTTGACGAGCAGTACTTC.

The CDR3 DNA sequence: TGTGCCAGCAACGGCTTCCAGGCCCCCTACGAGCAGTACTTC. Its protein is CASNGFQAPYEQYF. The chain carries TRBV6-1 and TRBJ2-7, with D uncertain. CDR3 length: 14 residues. From germline, CDR1 is MNHNS and CDR2 SASEGT. Deletions cut 7 bases from V and 2 bases from J, with 15 bases between.

The chain employs TRBV6-5 and TRBJ1-1; 7 bases are a match to TRBD1. Unmatched junction bases numbered 7, after V lost 7 bases and J lost 2 bases. The CDR3 runs 14 residues. Germline V lookup: CDR1 MNHEY, CDR2 SVGAGI. In DNA, the CDR3 is TGTGCCAGCAAGCTATACAGGGGAAACACTGAAGCTTTCTTT. Protein product: CASKLYRGNTEAFF.

J is TRBJ2-3 and V is TRBV4-1, with D perhaps matching TRBD1 (5 bases). The CDR3 spans 17 residues. The germline CDR1 and CDR2 sequences are MGHRA and YSYEKL. Trimming removed 0 bases at V and 3 bases at J, with 16 bases between. The CDR3 DNA is TGCGCCAGCAGCCAAGAGGTAGGGTTAGCAGGGACAGATACGCAGTATTTT. Its protein is CASSQEVGLAGTDTQYF.

The chain uses TRBV4-1 and TRBJ1-2; 9 nucleotides agree with TRBD1. This CDR3 comprises 13 residues. CDR1 and CDR2 from the germline V gene are MGHRA and YSYEKL. After removal of 4 bases from V and 4 bases from J, the junction contained 1 base not matched to a gene. CDR3 residues: CASSPGQGYGYTF. The DNA for the CDR3 is TGCGCCAGCAGCCCGGGACAGGGCTATGGCTACACCTTC.

This chain joins TRBV28 and TRBJ1-2, with D possibly TRBD1 on 6 matching bases. The CDR3 is made up of 13 amino acids. Per germline, CDR1 MDHEN and CDR2 SYDVKM. V lost 6 bases, J lost 0 bases, and 8 bases lay in between. The CDR3 protein is CASRRQANYGYTF. DNA for the CDR3: TGTGCCAGCAGACGACAGGCTAACTATGGCTACACCTTC.

The V and J genes are TRBV6-5 and TRBJ1-2; 9 nucleotides agree with TRBD1. With 1 base clipped from V and 4 bases from J, the junction kept 4 bases outside the gene matches. Looked up from germline, CDR1 is MNHEY and CDR2 is SVGAGI. This CDR3 is 15 amino acids long. Written as DNA, the CDR3 is TGTGCCAGCAGTTACTTACAGGGGGCGGGCTATGGCTACACCTTC. It translates to CASSYLQGAGYGYTF.

The DNA for the CDR3 is TGTGCCAGCACGACAGGGGCCTATGGCTACACCTTC. It yields the protein CASTTGAYGYTF. The V call is TRBV5-6, the J call TRBJ1-2; 8 positions match TRBD1. CDR1 and CDR2 from the germline V gene are SGHDT and YYEEEE. The CDR3 has 12 residues. The trim removed 6 bases at V and 4 bases at J, leaving 2 bases unmatched.